What follows describes a single T cell receptor (beta chain). Method: immunoSEQ multiplex PCR; TCRdb's copy keeps in-frame clones and lacks some. Of approximately 130,000 clones listed, 88% were seen once; the top ten hold 6.5% to 9%. CDR3 size: 18 residues. This entry comes from a study of blood T cell repertoires in COVID-19. Study context: T cells, B-cell-depleted T cells, or PBMCs provided the cDNA or gDNA that served as material.

Sequencing was done on a sample of peripheral blood. This chain links TRBV21-1 with TRBJ2-1; the table's D call of TRBD2 was not tested on the DNA. TRBV21-1 corresponds to a pseudogene. This clonotype was sampled from a man aged 50-60 years with acute or convalescent COVID-19. CDR3 sequence: CASSKTGGSGSSYNEQFF. The CDR3 DNA sequence: TGTGCCAGCAGCAAAACTGGGGGTAGCGGGAGTTCTTACAATGAGCAGTTCTTC.